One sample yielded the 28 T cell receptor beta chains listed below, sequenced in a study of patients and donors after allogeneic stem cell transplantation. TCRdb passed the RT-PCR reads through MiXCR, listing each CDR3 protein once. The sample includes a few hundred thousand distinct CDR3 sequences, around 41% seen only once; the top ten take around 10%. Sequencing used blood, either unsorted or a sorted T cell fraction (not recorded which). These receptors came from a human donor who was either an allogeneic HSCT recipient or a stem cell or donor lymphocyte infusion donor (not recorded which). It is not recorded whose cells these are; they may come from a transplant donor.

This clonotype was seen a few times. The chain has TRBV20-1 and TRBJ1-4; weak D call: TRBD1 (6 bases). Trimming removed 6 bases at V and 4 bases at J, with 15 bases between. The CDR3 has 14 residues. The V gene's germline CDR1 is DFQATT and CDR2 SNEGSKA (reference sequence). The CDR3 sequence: CSASRGGINEKLFF. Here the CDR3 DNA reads TGCAGTGCCAGCAGGGGAGGCATTAATGAAAAACTGTTTTTT.

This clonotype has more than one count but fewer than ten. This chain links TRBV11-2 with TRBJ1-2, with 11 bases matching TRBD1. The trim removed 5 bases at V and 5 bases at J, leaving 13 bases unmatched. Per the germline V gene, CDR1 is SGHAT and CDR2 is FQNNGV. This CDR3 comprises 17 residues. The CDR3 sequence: CASSRRTGGRYPYGYTF. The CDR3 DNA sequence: TGTGCCAGCAGCCGTCGGACAGGGGGCCGATACCCGTATGGCTACACCTTC.

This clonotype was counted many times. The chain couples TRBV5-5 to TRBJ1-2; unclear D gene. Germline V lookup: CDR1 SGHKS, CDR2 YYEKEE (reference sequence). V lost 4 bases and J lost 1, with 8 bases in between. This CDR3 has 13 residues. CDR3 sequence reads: CASSTQVNYGYTF. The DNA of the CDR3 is TGTGCCAGCAGCACACAAGTTAACTATGGCTACACCTTC.

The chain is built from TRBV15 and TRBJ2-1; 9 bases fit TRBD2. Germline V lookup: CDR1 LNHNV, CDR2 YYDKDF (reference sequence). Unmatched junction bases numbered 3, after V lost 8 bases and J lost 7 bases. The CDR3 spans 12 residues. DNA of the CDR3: TGTGCCACCGGCGGGGGGGCAAATGAGCAGTTCTTC. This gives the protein CATGGGANEQFF.

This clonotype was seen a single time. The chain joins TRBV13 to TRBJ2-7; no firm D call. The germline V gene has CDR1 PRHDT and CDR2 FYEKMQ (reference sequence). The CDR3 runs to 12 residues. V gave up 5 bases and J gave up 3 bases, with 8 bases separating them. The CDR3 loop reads CASSGGDYEQYF. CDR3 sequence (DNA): TGTGCCAGCAGCGGTGGGGACTACGAGCAGTACTTC.

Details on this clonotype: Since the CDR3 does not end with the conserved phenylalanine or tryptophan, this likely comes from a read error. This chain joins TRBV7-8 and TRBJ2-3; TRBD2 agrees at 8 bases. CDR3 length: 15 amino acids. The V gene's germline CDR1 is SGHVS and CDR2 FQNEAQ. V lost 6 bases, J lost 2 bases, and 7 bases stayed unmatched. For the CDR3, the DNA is TGTGCCAGCAGGGAAACGGGGGGGAACACAGATACGCAGTATGTT. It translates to CASRETGGNTDTQYV.

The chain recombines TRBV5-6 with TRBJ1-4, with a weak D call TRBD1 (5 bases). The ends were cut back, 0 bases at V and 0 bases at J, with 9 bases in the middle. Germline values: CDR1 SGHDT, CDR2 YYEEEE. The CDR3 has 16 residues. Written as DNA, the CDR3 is TGTGCCAGCAGCTTGGGTCGACAGCCAACTAATGAAAAACTGTTTTTT. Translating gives CASSLGRQPTNEKLFF.

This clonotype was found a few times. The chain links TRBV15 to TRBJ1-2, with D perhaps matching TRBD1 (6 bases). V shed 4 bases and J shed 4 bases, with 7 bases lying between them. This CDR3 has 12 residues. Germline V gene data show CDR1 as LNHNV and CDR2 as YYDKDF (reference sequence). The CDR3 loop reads CATSKDSYGYTF. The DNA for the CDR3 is TGTGCCACCAGCAAGGACAGCTATGGCTACACCTTC. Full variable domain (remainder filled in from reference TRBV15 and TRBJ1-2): DAMVIQNPRYQVTQFGKPVTLSCSQTLNHNVMYWYQQKSSQAPKLLFHYYDKDFNNEADTPDNFQSRRPNTSFCFLDIRSPGLGDTAMYLCATSKDSYGYTFGSGTRLTVV.

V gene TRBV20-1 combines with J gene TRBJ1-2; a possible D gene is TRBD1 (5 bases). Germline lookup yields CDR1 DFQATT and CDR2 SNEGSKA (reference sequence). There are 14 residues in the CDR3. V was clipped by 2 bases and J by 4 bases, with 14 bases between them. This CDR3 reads CSARSRDFAYGYTF. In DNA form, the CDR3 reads TGCAGTGCTAGATCCCGGGACTTTGCCTATGGCTACACCTTC.

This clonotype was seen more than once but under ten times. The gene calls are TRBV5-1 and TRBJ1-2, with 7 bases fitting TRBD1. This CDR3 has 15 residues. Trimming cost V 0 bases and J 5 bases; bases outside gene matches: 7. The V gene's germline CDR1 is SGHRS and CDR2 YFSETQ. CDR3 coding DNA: TGCGCCAGCAGCTTGGAGATGGACAGGATTTATGGCTACACCTTC. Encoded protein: CASSLEMDRIYGYTF.

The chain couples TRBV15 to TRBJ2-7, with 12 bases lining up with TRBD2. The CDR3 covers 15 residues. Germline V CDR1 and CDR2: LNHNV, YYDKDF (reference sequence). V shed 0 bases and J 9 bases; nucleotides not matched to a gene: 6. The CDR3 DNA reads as TGTGCCACCAGCAGAGATCGGACTAGCGGGGATGGGCAGTACTTC. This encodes CATSRDRTSGDGQYF.

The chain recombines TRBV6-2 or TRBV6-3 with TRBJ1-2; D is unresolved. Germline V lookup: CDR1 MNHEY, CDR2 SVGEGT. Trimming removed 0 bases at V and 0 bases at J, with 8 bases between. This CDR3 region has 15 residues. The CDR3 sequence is CASSYSGTSNYGYTF. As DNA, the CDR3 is TGTGCCAGCAGTTACTCCGGCACGTCTAACTATGGCTACACCTTC.

The CDR3 coding sequence is TGTGCCAGCAGTTGGGGGTACTACAGCTCTGGAAACACCATATATTTT. As protein: CASSWGYYSSGNTIYF. The V and J genes are TRBV12-3 or TRBV12-4 and TRBJ1-3; the D gene is possibly TRBD1 (5 bases). Between the trimmed V and J ends, which lost 4 bases and 0 bases, there was a span of 13 bases. The CDR3 has 16 amino acids.

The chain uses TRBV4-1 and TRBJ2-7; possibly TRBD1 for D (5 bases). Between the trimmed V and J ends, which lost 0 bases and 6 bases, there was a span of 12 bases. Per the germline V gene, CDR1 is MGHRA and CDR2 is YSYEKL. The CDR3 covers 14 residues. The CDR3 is CASSQDNRGFEQYF. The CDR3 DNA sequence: TGCGCCAGCAGCCAAGATAATAGGGGCTTCGAGCAGTACTTC.

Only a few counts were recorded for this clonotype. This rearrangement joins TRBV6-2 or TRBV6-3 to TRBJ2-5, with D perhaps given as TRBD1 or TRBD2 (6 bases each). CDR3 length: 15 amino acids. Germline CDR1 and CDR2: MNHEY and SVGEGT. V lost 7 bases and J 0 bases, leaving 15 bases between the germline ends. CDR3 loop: CASIHGGLYQETQYF. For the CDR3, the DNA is TGTGCCAGCATTCACGGGGGCCTGTACCAAGAGACCCAGTACTTC.

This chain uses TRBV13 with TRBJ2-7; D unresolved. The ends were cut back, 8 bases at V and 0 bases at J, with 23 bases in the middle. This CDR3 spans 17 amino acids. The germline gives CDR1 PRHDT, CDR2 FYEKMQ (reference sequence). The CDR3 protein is CASQPLLTYLSSYEQYF. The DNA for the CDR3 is TGTGCCAGCCAACCTCTCCTGACCTACTTGAGCTCCTACGAGCAGTACTTC.

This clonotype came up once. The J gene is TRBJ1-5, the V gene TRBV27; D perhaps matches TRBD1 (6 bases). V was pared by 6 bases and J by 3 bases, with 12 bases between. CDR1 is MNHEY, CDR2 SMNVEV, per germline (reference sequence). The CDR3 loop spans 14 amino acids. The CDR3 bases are TGTGCCAGCAGCCTTTACAGGGCCAATCAGCCCCAGCATTTT. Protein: CASSLYRANQPQHF.

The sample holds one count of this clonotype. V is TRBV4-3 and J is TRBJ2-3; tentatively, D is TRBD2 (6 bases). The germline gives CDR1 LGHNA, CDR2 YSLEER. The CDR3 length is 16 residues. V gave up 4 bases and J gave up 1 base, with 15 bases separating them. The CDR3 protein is CASSRGRGGRTDTQYF. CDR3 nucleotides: TGCGCCAGCAGCCGAGGGCGGGGCGGTCGCACAGATACGCAGTATTTT.

This chain's CDR3 is CASSYSPPTNYGYTF. CDR3 in DNA: TGTGCCAGCAGTTACTCGCCACCGACCAACTATGGCTACACCTTC. The V call is TRBV6-5, the J call TRBJ1-2; D gene uncertain. The ends were cut back, 0 bases at V and 2 bases at J, with 10 bases in the middle. Germline lookup yields CDR1 MNHEY and CDR2 SVGAGI. The CDR3 is made up of 15 amino acids.

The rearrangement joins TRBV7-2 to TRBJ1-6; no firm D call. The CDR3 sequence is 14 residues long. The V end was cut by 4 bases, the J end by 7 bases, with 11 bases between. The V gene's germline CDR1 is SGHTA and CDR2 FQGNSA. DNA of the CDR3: TGTGCCAGCAGCTCCTCGCGCAGGAATTCACCCCTCCACTTT. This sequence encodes CASSSSRRNSPLHF.

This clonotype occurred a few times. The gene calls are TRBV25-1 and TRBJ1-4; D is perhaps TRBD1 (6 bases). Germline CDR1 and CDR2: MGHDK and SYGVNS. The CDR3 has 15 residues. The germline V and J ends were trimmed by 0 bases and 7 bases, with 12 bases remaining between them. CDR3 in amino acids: CASSEYHRVGEKLFF. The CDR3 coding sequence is TGTGCCAGCAGTGAATATCACAGGGTTGGTGAAAAACTGTTTTTT.

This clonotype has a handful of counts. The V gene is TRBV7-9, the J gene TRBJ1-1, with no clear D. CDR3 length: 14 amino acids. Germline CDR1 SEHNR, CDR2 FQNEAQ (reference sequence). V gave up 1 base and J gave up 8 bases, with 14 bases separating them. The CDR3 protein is CASSLETPLAEAFF. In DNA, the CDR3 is TGTGCCAGCAGCTTAGAGACTCCACTCGCAGAAGCTTTCTTT.

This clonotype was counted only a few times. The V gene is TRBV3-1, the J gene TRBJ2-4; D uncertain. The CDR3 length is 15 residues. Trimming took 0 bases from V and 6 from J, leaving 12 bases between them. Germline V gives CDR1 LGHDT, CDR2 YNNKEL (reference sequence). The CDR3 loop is CASSQDNGWGNIQYF. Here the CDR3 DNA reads TGTGCCAGCAGCCAAGATAATGGTTGGGGAAACATTCAGTACTTC.

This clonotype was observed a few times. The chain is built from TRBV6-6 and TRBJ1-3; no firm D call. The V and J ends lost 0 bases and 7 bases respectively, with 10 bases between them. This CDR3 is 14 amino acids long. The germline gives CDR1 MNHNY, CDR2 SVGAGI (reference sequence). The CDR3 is CASSYSNPRNTIYF. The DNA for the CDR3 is TGTGCCAGCAGTTACTCCAACCCTCGGAACACCATATATTTT.

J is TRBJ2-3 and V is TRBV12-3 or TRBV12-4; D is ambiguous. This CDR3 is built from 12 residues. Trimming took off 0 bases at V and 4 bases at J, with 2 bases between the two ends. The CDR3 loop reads CASSLAPDTQYF. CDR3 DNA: TGTGCCAGCAGTTTAGCCCCAGATACGCAGTATTTT.

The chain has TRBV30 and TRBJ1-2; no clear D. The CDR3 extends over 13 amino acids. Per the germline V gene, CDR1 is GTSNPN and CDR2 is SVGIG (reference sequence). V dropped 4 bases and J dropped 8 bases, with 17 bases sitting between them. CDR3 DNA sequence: TGTGCCTGGACCCCGGGATTTTCAGGCGGCTACACCTTC. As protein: CAWTPGFSGGYTF.

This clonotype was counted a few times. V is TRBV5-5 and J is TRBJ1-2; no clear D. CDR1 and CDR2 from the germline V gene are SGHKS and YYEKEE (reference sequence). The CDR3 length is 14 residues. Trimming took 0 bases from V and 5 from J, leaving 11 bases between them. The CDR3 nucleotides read TGTGCCAGCAGCTTGGGTAGGGCGGAGTATGGCTACACCTTC. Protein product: CASSLGRAEYGYTF.

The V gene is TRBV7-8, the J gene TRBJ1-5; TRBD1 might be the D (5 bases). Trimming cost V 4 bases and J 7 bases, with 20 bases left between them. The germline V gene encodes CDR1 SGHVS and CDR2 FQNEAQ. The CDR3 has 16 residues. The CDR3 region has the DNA TGTGCCAGCAGCTACCAGGGCTTCTCCATTGTCCAGCCCCAGCATTTT. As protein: CASSYQGFSIVQPQHF. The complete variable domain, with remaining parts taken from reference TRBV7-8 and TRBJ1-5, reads GAGVSQSPRYKVAKRGQDVALRCDPISGHVSLFWYQQALGQGPEFLTYFQNEAQLDKSGLPSDRFFAERPEGSVSTLKIQRTQQEDSAVYLCASSYQGFSIVQPQHFGDGTRLSIL.